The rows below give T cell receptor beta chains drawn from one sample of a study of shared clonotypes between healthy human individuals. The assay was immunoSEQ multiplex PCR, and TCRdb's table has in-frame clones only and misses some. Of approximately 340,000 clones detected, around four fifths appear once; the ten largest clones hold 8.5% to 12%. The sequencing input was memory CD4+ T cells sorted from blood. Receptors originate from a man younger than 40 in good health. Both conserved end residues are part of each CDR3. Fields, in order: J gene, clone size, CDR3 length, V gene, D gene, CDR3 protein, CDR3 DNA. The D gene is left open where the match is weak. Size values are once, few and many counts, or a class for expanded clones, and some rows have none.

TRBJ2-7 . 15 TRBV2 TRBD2 CASTGEAGGPNEQYF TGTGCCAGCACGGGGGAAGCGGGAGGGCCAAACGAGCAGTACTTC
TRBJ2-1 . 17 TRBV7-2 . CASSLVGGRSSYNEQFF TGTGCCAGCAGCTTAGTGGGAGGACGTAGCTCCTACAATGAGCAGTTCTTC
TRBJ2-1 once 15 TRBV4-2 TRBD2 CASSQLGGPSGEQFF TGTGCCAGCAGCCAATTGGGAGGGCCCTCGGGTGAGCAGTTCTTC
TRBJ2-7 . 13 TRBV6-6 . CASSQGPAYEQYF TGTGCCAGCAGCCAAGGTCCAGCCTACGAGCAGTACTTC
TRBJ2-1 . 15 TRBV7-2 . CASSLEWAGNNEQFF TGTGCCAGCAGCTTGGAGTGGGCGGGGAACAATGAGCAGTTCTTC
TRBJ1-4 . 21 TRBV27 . CASSLKPHETGLRRQNEKLFF TGTGCCAGCAGTTTAAAACCCCATGAGACAGGCCTGCGGCGGCAAAATGAAAAACTGTTTTTT
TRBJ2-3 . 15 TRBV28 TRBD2 CASSAGAGGSRWQYF TGTGCCAGCAGTGCGGGGGCGGGAGGGTCTCGGTGGCAGTATTTT
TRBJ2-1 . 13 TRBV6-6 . CASGDSSYNEQFF TGTGCCAGCGGTGACAGCTCCTACAATGAGCAGTTCTTC
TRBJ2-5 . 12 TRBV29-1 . CSVAPVQETQYF TGCAGCGTTGCACCAGTGCAAGAGACCCAGTACTTC
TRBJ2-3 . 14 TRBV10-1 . CASAPGGTSDTQYF TGCGCCAGCGCCCCAGGTGGGACCTCCGATACGCAGTATTTT
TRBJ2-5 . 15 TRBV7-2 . CASSLDGGYQETQYF TGTGCCAGCAGCTTAGACGGGGGATACCAAGAGACCCAGTACTTC
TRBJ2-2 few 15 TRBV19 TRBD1 CASSIGGQVTGELFF TGTGCCAGTAGTATAGGGGGACAGGTCACCGGGGAGCTGTTTTTT
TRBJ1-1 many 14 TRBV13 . CASSLGNLNTEAFF TGTGCCAGCAGCTTGGGCAATCTGAACACTGAAGCTTTCTTT
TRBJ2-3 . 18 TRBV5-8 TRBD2 CASSLAGRGGSLTDTQYF TGTGCCAGCAGCTTGGCCGGTCGGGGAGGGTCCCTCACAGATACGCAGTATTTT
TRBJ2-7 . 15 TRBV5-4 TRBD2 CASSPPSGREYEQYF TGTGCCAGCAGCCCTCCTAGCGGGAGGGAGTACGAGCAGTACTTC
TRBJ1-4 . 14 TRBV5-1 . CASSLSGRNEKLFF TGCGCCAGCAGCTTATCAGGGCGTAATGAAAAACTGTTTTTT
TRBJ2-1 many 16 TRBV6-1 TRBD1 CASSDRFDRGSYEQFF TGTGCCAGCAGTGACCGGTTTGACAGGGGGTCTTATGAGCAGTTCTTC
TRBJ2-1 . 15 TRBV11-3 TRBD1 CASSPGQGAYNEQFF TGTGCCAGCAGCCCGGGACAGGGGGCCTACAATGAGCAGTTCTTC
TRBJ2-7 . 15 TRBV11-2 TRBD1 CASSRGQGAQGTQYF TGTGCCAGCAGCCGAGGACAGGGGGCGCAAGGTACGCAGTACTTC
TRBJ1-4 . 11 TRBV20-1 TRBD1 CSATDREKLFF TGCAGTGCTACGGACAGGGAAAAACTGTTTTTT
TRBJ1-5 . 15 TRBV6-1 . CASSGQVGSNQPQHF TGTGCCAGCAGTGGACAGGTAGGGAGCAATCAGCCCCAGCATTTT
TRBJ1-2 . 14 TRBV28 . CAASMGAIGWGYTF TGTGCCGCCTCTATGGGGGCCATCGGATGGGGCTACACCTTC
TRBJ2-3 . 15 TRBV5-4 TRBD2 CASSHPGLGTDTQYF TGTGCCAGCAGCCACCCGGGACTAGGAACAGATACGCAGTATTTT
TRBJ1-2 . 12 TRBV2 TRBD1 CASSLDRHGYTF TGTGCCAGCAGTTTGGACAGGCACGGCTACACCTTC
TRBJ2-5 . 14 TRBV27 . CATRSRDVPETQYF TGTGCCACTCGGAGCCGGGACGTTCCAGAGACCCAGTACTTC
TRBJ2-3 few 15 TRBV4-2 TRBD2 CASSQASGSADTQYF TGTGCCAGCAGCCAAGCGAGCGGGAGTGCAGATACGCAGTATTTT
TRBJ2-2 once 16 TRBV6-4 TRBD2 CASSKGTSANTGELFF TGTGCCAGCAGCAAAGGGACTAGCGCGAACACCGGGGAGCTGTTTTTT
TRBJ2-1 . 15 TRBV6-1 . CASSVGAQSYNEQFF TGTGCCAGCAGTGTAGGGGCCCAATCCTACAATGAGCAGTTCTTC
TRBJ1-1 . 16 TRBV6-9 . CASRNLAEGGCTEAFF TGTGCCAGCAGAAATCTGGCAGAGGGGGGATGCACTGAAGCTTTCTTT
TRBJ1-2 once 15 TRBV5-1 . CASSLDSGARDSYTF TGCGCCAGCAGCTTGGACTCGGGGGCAAGGGACTCCTACACCTTC
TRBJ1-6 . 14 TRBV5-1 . CASSLGSDNSPLHF TGCGCCAGCAGCTTGGGGTCCGACAATTCACCCCTCCACTTT
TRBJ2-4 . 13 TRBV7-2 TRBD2 CASTPGGVGIQYF TGTGCCAGCACCCCGGGGGGGGTGGGCATTCAGTACTTC
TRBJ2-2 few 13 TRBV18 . CASSLDQTGELFF TGTGCCAGCTCACTAGATCAGACCGGGGAGCTGTTTTTT
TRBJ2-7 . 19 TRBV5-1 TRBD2 CASSFPKRPSGIWLFEQYF TGCGCCAGCAGCTTCCCAAAGCGGCCTAGCGGGATTTGGTTGTTCGAGCAGTACTTC
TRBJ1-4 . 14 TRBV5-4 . CASSRGPGNEKLFF TGTGCCAGCAGCCGAGGGCCGGGGAATGAAAAACTGTTTTTT
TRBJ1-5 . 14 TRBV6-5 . CASSYSLGNQPQHF TGTGCCAGCAGTTACAGCTTGGGCAATCAGCCCCAGCATTTT
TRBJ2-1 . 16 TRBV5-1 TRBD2 CASSARTSGLYNEQFF TGCGCCAGCAGCGCTAGGACTAGCGGACTCTACAATGAGCAGTTCTTC
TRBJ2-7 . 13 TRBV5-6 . CASSLVSGYEQYF TGTGCCAGCAGCTTGGTATCTGGCTACGAGCAGTACTTC
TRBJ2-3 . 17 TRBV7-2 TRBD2 CASSLGILAGGLDTQYF TGTGCCAGCAGCTTAGGAATACTAGCGGGAGGATTAGATACGCAGTATTTT
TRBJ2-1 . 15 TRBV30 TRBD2 CASSPGLAGVNEQFF TGTGCCTCAAGTCCGGGACTAGCGGGAGTTAATGAGCAGTTCTTC
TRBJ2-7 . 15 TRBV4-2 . CASSHREAGSYEQYF TGTGCCAGCAGCCACAGGGAAGCGGGCTCCTACGAGCAGTACTTC
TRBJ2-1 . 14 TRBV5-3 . CARSLGGACNEQFF TGTGCCAGAAGCCTGGGTGGGGCTTGCAATGAGCAGTTCTTC
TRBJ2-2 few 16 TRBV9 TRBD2 CASSVVTSGGTGELFF TGTGCCAGCAGCGTAGTAACTAGCGGGGGTACCGGGGAGCTGTTTTTT
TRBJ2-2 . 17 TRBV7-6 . CASSLVGTNANTGELFF TGTGCCAGCAGCTTAGTTGGGACAAATGCGAACACCGGGGAGCTGTTTTTT
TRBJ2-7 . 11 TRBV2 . CASSPFEEQYF TGTGCCAGCAGTCCTTTCGAAGAGCAGTACTTC
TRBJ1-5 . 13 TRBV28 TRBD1 CASRGGGGQPQHF TGTGCCAGCAGGGGAGGGGGCGGTCAGCCCCAGCATTTT
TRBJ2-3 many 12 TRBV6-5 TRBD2 CASSRGADTQYF TGTGCCAGTAGCCGGGGGGCAGATACGCAGTATTTT
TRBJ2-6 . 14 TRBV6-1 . CASSVRAGANVLTF TGTGCCAGCAGTGTACGTGCCGGGGCCAACGTCCTGACTTTC
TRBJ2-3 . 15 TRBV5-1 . CASSLAGTRTDTQYF TGCGCCAGCAGCTTAGCAGGGACCCGCACAGATACGCAGTATTTT
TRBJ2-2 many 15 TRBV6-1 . CASSEGARRTGELFF TGTGCCAGCAGTGAGGGGGCCCGGCGTACCGGGGAGCTGTTTTTT
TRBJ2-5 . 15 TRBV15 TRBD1 CATSLGTGGGETQYF TGTGCCACCAGCCTCGGGACAGGGGGTGGGGAGACCCAGTACTTC
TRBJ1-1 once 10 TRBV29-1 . CSVGTGEAFF TGCAGCGTTGGGACTGGTGAAGCTTTCTTT